These 26 T cell receptor beta chains came from one sample sequenced in a study of vaccination and CD4 T cells after COVID-19 (dated by TCRdb to the early 2020s). Library preparation used PCR. Sequencing relied on an Illumina iSeq 100. TCR sequencing of DNA from cultured CD4+ T cells used the Oncomine TCR Beta short-read assay at the Johns Hopkins FTIC core. TCRdb applied fastp at Q25 and MiXCR to the public reads, then kept only in-frame beta chains. Rows merge per CDR3 protein into single entries with the most common DNA and genes. The sample table contains roughly 14,000 distinct CDR3 sequences; only one count was recorded for roughly 53% of them. The ten largest clones add up to 11% to 15% of the sample. No antigen is known for these receptors. Explained via the paper, the treatment or condition label denotes: approximately 9-day PBMC culture with coronavirus spike peptide pools or control peptides (ViraFEST assay).

The sequencing input was CD4+ T cells from blood, cultured in vitro. All receptors derive from a human donor who had recovered from COVID-19.

Only a few counts were recorded for this clonotype. The chain is built from TRBV6-1 and TRBJ2-5; 8 bases line up with TRBD2. Germline values: CDR1 MNHNS, CDR2 SASEGT. The CDR3 spans 15 residues. V shed 5 bases, J shed 4 bases, and the junction held 9 bases outside the gene matches. The CDR3 DNA reads as TGTGCCAGCAGTAGGGCTCCGGGGGGGGGAGAGACCCAGTACTTC. It specifies CASSRAPGGGETQYF.

The sample holds a few counts of this clonotype. The V gene is TRBV20-1, the J gene TRBJ2-7, with 8 bases matching TRBD1. The CDR3 contains 14 residues. Germline CDR1 and CDR2: DFQATT and SNEGSKA (reference sequence). J was trimmed by 10 bases and V by 1 base; bases with no gene match: 12. The CDR3 sequence is CSARGSPRDRPQYF. Here the CDR3 DNA reads TGCAGTGCTAGAGGGAGCCCCCGGGACAGGCCCCAGTACTTC.

The rearrangement joins TRBV7-2 to TRBJ1-4, with D unresolved. Germline V gene data show CDR1 as SGHTA and CDR2 as FQGNSA. The V end was cut by 3 bases, the J end by 8 bases, with 7 bases between. CDR3 length: 12 residues. This CDR3 is CASSFGEEKLFF. The CDR3 DNA reads as TGTGCCAGCAGCTTCGGGGAGGAAAAACTGTTTTTT.

The CDR3 DNA follows: TGTGCCAGCAGCTTCAGCAAGGGTACCACTAGCGGGGTTTTGGAGACCCAGTACTTC. It yields the protein CASSFSKGTTSGVLETQYF. The V and J genes are TRBV5-8 and TRBJ2-5; TRBD2 matches at 10 bases. CDR1 SGHTS and CDR2 YDEGEE come from the germline V gene. Trimming removed 2 bases from V and 5 bases from J; junction bases left unmatched: 18. CDR3 length equals 19 residues.

The chain employs TRBV2 and TRBJ2-3; 8 nucleotides align to TRBD1. The CDR3 consists of 14 residues. After removal of 6 bases from V and 5 bases from J, the junction contained 7 bases not matched to a gene. CDR1 is SNHLY and CDR2 is FYNNEI in the germline V gene. The CDR3, as DNA: TGTGCCAGCAGGAAGACAGGGGCTGGAGATACGCAGTATTTT. Protein product: CASRKTGAGDTQYF.

The rearrangement links TRBV6-2 or TRBV6-3 to TRBJ2-5; either TRBD1 or TRBD2 may supply D (6 bases each). Germline-derived CDR1 and CDR2 are MNHEY and SVGEGT. This CDR3 is 17 amino acids long. Trimming cost V 6 bases and J 4 bases, with 24 bases left between them. The CDR3 nucleotides read TGTGCCAGCAGCTCCACCGGTTCCGGGGGCGTTTCAGAGACCCAGTACTTC. It specifies CASSSTGSGGVSETQYF.

This sequence joins TRBV7-9 and TRBJ2-5, with 8 bases identical to TRBD1. The germline V gene has CDR1 SEHNR and CDR2 FQNEAQ (reference sequence). V lost 5 bases, J lost 5 bases, and 7 bases stayed unmatched. The CDR3 consists of 14 residues. The CDR3 region is CASSEGGQGETQYF. CDR3 nucleotides: TGTGCCAGCAGCGAAGGAGGACAGGGCGAGACCCAGTACTTC.

This clonotype was seen only a few times. The rearrangement links TRBV12-3 or TRBV12-4 to TRBJ1-5; 8 nucleotides align to TRBD1. The CDR3 is 15 amino acids. V dropped 1 base and J dropped 3; count of bases not matched to a gene: 2. This CDR3 is CASSLGTGYNQPQHF. In nucleotides, the CDR3 is TGTGCCAGCAGTTTAGGGACAGGGTACAATCAGCCCCAGCATTTT.

This sequence joins TRBV15 and TRBJ2-5; D gene uncertain. Trimming removed 3 bases from V and 3 bases from J, with 14 bases in between. Looked up from germline, CDR1 is LNHNV and CDR2 is YYDKDF (reference sequence). The CDR3 is 15 residues long. The CDR3 here is CATSSSVSSKETQYF. DNA for the CDR3: TGTGCCACCAGCAGTTCCGTTAGTAGCAAAGAGACCCAGTACTTC.

The chain combines TRBV6-2 or TRBV6-3 with TRBJ2-3; D unclear. Trimming cost V 3 bases and J 2 bases, with 3 bases left between them. The CDR3 is made up of 12 amino acids. Germline CDR1 is MNHEY and CDR2 is SVGEGT. CDR3 DNA: TGTGCCAGCAGTTATGACACAGATACGCAGTATTTT. Its protein is CASSYDTDTQYF.

This clonotype came up once. V is TRBV4-3 and J is TRBJ1-2, with D maybe TRBD1 (6 bases). The germline V gene encodes CDR1 LGHNA and CDR2 YSLEER. The V and J ends lost 0 bases and 1 base respectively, with 9 bases between them. This CDR3 contains 15 residues. The CDR3 sequence is CASSQDRGSNYGYTF. The CDR3 bases are TGCGCCAGCAGCCAAGACAGGGGAAGTAACTATGGCTACACCTTC.

This clonotype has a single count. This rearrangement joins TRBV6-5 to TRBJ1-6, with D uncertain. The germline gives CDR1 MNHEY, CDR2 SVGAGI. The germline V and J ends were trimmed by 0 bases and 4 bases, with 7 bases remaining between them. This CDR3 is built from 15 residues. CDR3 protein: CASSYSGRYNSPLHF. CDR3 DNA sequence: TGTGCCAGCAGTTACTCTGGTCGTTATAATTCACCCCTCCACTTT.

The chain carries TRBV20-1 and TRBJ1-5, with 7 nucleotides matching TRBD1. Germline-derived CDR1 and CDR2 are DFQATT and SNEGSKA (reference sequence). This CDR3 comprises 12 residues. V shed 6 bases and J 5 bases; nucleotides not matched to a gene: 4. The CDR3 coding sequence is TGCAGTGCGAGTGACAGGGATCAGCCCCAGCATTTT. This sequence encodes CSASDRDQPQHF.

V and J are TRBV27 and TRBJ2-1; 7 bases fit TRBD2. Trimming removed 3 bases from V and 4 bases from J; junction bases left unmatched: 12. The length of the CDR3 is 17 residues. The germline V gene encodes CDR1 MNHEY and CDR2 SMNVEV (reference sequence). The CDR3 sequence: CASSLSGKAGAYNEQFF. The CDR3 DNA reads as TGTGCCAGCAGTTTGTCGGGGAAGGCGGGAGCTTACAATGAGCAGTTCTTC.

This clonotype was counted only a few times. The rearrangement links TRBV27 to TRBJ2-3, with 13 bases fitting TRBD2. Germline V gene lookup returns CDR1 MNHEY and CDR2 SMNVEV (reference sequence). CDR3 length: 18 residues. V dropped 4 bases and J dropped 4; count of bases not matched to a gene: 11. The CDR3 bases are TGTGCCAGCAGTTCCCCGGGACTAGCGGGGAGAGGGGCAGATACGCAGTATTTT. Its protein product is CASSSPGLAGRGADTQYF.

This sequence joins TRBV12-3 or TRBV12-4 and TRBJ1-5; a weak D match, TRBD1 (5 bases). V was cut by 2 bases and J by 4 bases, with 12 bases left in between. The CDR3 is 15 residues long. The CDR3 DNA reads as TGTGCCAGCAGTTTAATCGGGACCCAAAATCAGCCCCAGCATTTT. Translating gives CASSLIGTQNQPQHF.

This chain uses TRBV7-2 with TRBJ1-6; no reliable D call. Germline CDR1 reads SGHTA; CDR2 reads FQGNSA. The CDR3 runs to 16 residues. The ends were cut back, 1 base at V and 5 bases at J, with 12 bases in the middle. The CDR3 loop is CASSLEWSGHNSPLHF. CDR3 coding DNA: TGTGCCAGCAGCTTAGAATGGTCAGGACATAATTCACCCCTCCACTTT.

The chain uses TRBV6-1 and TRBJ1-2; TRBD1 matches 8 bases. Trimming at V came to 9 bases and at J to 8 bases, leaving 8 bases not matched to a gene. This CDR3 has 12 amino acids. In germline, CDR1 is MNHNS, CDR2 SASEGT. CDR3 sequence reads: CASKQGAGGYTF. Written as DNA, the CDR3 is TGTGCCAGTAAGCAGGGGGCAGGAGGCTACACCTTC.

The genes are TRBV4-2 and TRBJ2-1; the match to TRBD2 covers 7 bases. The CDR3 has 17 amino acids. V dropped 0 bases and J dropped 4; count of bases not matched to a gene: 9. Germline V CDR1 and CDR2: LGHNA, YNFKEQ. CDR3 sequence (DNA): TGTGCCAGCAGCCAAGATATCCGGCTAGCGGTTTACAATGAGCAGTTCTTC. This gives the protein CASSQDIRLAVYNEQFF.

V and J are TRBV20-1 and TRBJ1-3; D is ambiguous. The germline CDR1 and CDR2 sequences are DFQATT and SNEGSKA (reference sequence). The V gene lost 1 base and the J gene lost 2 bases, with 18 bases spanning the gap. The CDR3 extends over 17 amino acids. The CDR3 reads CSARGRSGSFAGNTIYF. The DNA of the CDR3 is TGCAGTGCTAGAGGGCGAAGCGGGAGCTTCGCTGGAAACACCATATATTTT.

This chain links TRBV28 with TRBJ1-5, with unresolved D. V lost 3 bases and J lost 2, with 8 bases in between. CDR3 length: 14 residues. The germline CDR1 and CDR2 sequences are MDHEN and SYDVKM. The CDR3 is CASSFRGGNQPQHF. In DNA, the CDR3 is TGTGCCAGCAGTTTCCGGGGAGGCAATCAGCCCCAGCATTTT.

The chain uses TRBV6-4 and TRBJ2-2; 7 positions agree with TRBD1. The CDR3 consists of 17 residues. The ends lost 0 bases at V and 1 base at J; junction bases unmatched: 5. Germline V gene lookup returns CDR1 MRHNA and CDR2 SNTAGT. CDR3 DNA: TGTGCCAGCAGTGACTCGTTACGACAGGGGAACACCGGGGAGCTGTTTTTT. Translating gives CASSDSLRQGNTGELFF.

This clonotype occurred a few times. The rearrangement uses TRBV12-1 and TRBJ1-2; TRBD1, the table's D call, was not compared with the DNA. TRBV12-1 is described as a pseudogene. The CDR3 runs to 16 residues. CDR3 in amino acids: CASSFAGDWGIYGYTF. The CDR3 DNA reads as TGTGCCAGCAGCTTTGCGGGGGATTGGGGCATCTATGGCTACACCTTC.

This clonotype was recorded a few times. The chain has TRBV10-3 and TRBJ1-2, with TRBD1 matching 7 bases. Looked up from germline, CDR1 is ENHRY and CDR2 is SYGVKD. CDR3 length: 14 amino acids. V was pared by 4 bases and J by 4 bases, with 6 bases of the junction left unmatched. CDR3 residues: CAISGGQAIYGYTF. In DNA, the CDR3 is TGTGCCATCAGTGGTGGACAGGCTATCTATGGCTACACCTTC.

The sample holds a few counts of this clonotype. This sequence joins TRBV3-1 and TRBJ2-5; D not certain. V was trimmed by 1 base and J by 5 bases, leaving 11 bases between them. CDR3 size: 14 residues. From germline, CDR1 is LGHDT and CDR2 YNNKEL (reference sequence). DNA of the CDR3: TGTGCCAGCAGCCAAGTAATAGGTGGGGAGACCCAGTACTTC. Translating it yields CASSQVIGGETQYF.

V usage is TRBV28 and J usage is TRBJ2-5; D not certain. CDR1 is MDHEN and CDR2 is SYDVKM in the germline V gene. V shed 4 bases and J shed 2 bases, with 5 bases lying between them. The CDR3 is made up of 12 amino acids. The CDR3 here is CASSSSQETQYF. CDR3 nucleotides: TGTGCCAGCAGTTCTTCTCAAGAGACCCAGTACTTC.